This T cell receptor (beta chain) was identified during a study of fetal regulatory T cell absence and autoimmunity. Overall study context: IPEX patients had exocrine pancreas autoimmunity without clinical diabetes.

With respect to this clone: Antigen: not known.

Findings of the study overall: TRB gene family usage was broadly similar in cord blood and pancreas. In IPEX syndrome, oligoclonal enrichment was read as supporting prenatal antigen-driven autoimmunity in the pancreas. Some top pancreas TCR clones were over 100-fold enriched versus cord blood.

Method: immunoSEQ multiplex PCR; TCRdb's copy keeps in-frame clones and lacks some. The data contain about 95,000 clones, around 72% of them seen just once; the ten biggest clones take up 2%. The sample taken for sequencing was pancreas tissue. This clonotype originated in a male donor with IPEX syndrome.

The CDR3 DNA follows: TGTGCCAGCAGCCGGACTAGCGGGACAGATACGCAGTATTTT. Its translation is CASSRTSGTDTQYF. V is TRBV4-2 and J is TRBJ2-3; 11 bases are shared with TRBD2. This CDR3 spans 14 amino acids. V dropped 4 bases and J dropped 3; count of bases not matched to a gene: 0. Germline V gives CDR1 LGHNA, CDR2 YNFKEQ.